Listed below are T cell receptor beta chains from one sample, sequenced in a study of cytomegalovirus exposure and HLA in healthy donors. Assay used: immunoSEQ multiplex PCR; TCRdb lists only in-frame clones, some missing. The data show some 120,000 clones, around 74% seen once. The sequenced material came from PBMCs. The receptor set was obtained from a woman in her fifties or sixties in good health and CMV-seropositive. CDR3s include the opening cysteine and the closing phenylalanine or tryptophan. Fields, in order: CDR3 protein, J gene, V gene.

CASSQLAGDTQYF,TRBJ2-3,TRBV18
CASSPRVAGTEAFF,TRBJ1-1,TRBV5-1
CASSYPGNEQFF,TRBJ2-1,TRBV6-5
CASSPNLNTEAFF,TRBJ1-1,TRBV5-1
CASSRELDTQYF,TRBJ2-3,TRBV2
CASTRDRVSPLHF,TRBJ1-6,TRBV19
CASSMAGLPYEQYF,TRBJ2-7,TRBV19
CASSLEGSNTIYF,TRBJ1-3,TRBV5-4
CASNGGGDTQYF,TRBJ2-3,TRBV2
CASSFERYQRTYEQYF,TRBJ2-7,TRBV12-1
CASSFRSPGTGTNTEAFF,TRBJ1-1,TRBV5-1
CASSFSGDGYTF,TRBJ1-2,TRBV7-9
CASSQDAPRRDWSHNEQFF,TRBJ2-1,TRBV4-2
CSVRIQGAGEQYF,TRBJ2-7,TRBV29-1
CSSSAIHGELFF,TRBJ2-2,TRBV7-9
CASSPVSGGVYEQYF,TRBJ2-7,TRBV5-1
CASSRGTSGGWEQYF,TRBJ2-5,TRBV4-3
CASSDRGCEQYF,TRBJ2-7,TRBV6-5
CASSLSGTDTQYF,TRBJ2-3,TRBV27
CAWSMGTGSNQPQHF,TRBJ1-5,TRBV30
CASSLAGREETQYF,TRBJ2-5,TRBV7-2
CASSKATGYKTEAFF,TRBJ1-1,TRBV7-9
CASSVAPAGTGADTQYF,TRBJ2-3,TRBV9
CAKRSDDTEAFF,TRBJ1-1,TRBV30
CASSFGGQEQFF,TRBJ2-1,TRBV7-2
CASSLWGDYEQYF,TRBJ2-7,TRBV5-5
CASSLGTGFPNQPQHF,TRBJ1-5,TRBV7-2
CASSSGGGQETQYF,TRBJ2-5,TRBV5-1
CSASTGEAFF,TRBJ1-1,TRBV20-1
CASSPLWGGGSSGNTEAFF,TRBJ1-1,TRBV18
CASSGGAGRPDYGYPF,TRBJ1-2,TRBV5-6
CASSQFSGGLRETQYF,TRBJ2-5,TRBV14
CASSHEWTVNEKLFF,TRBJ1-4,TRBV7-8
CASSMRADTSHEQFF,TRBJ2-1,TRBV19